This T cell receptor (beta chain) was retrieved from a study of blood T cell repertoires in COVID-19. Study details: The United States, Italy and Spain supplied acute and convalescent COVID-19 samples. T cells, B-cell-depleted T cells, or PBMCs provided the cDNA or gDNA that served as material.

Authors' analysis steps: Amplified reference gene primers provided the basis for estimating nucleated cell counts. TCRdb's copy holds only in-frame clones and misses some; the assay was immunoSEQ multiplex PCR. Clone size and V and J calls were adopted from that table, with D and trimming inferred from the DNA. The data contain some 270,000 clones, roughly 89% of them singletons. The material sequenced was peripheral blood. The origin of this receptor is a man aged 25-45 years with acute or convalescent COVID-19.

The CDR3 nucleotides read TGTGCCAGCAGTTACGGCACTAACTATGGCTACACCTTC. As protein: CASSYGTNYGYTF. The V and J genes are TRBV6-5 and TRBJ1-2; no clear D. Germline CDR1 reads MNHEY; CDR2 reads SVGAGI. Trimming pared 2 bases from V and 0 bases from J, leaving 4 bases between. The CDR3 covers 13 residues.